This T cell receptor beta chain was sequenced in a study of identical twins. With 10 bases removed from V and 6 bases from J, the gap between germline ends came to 16 bases. The CDR3 runs 13 residues. CDR1 is LNHDA, CDR2 SQIVND, per germline (reference sequence). TCRdb reprocessed the 5' RACE reads via MiXCR and lists one record per CDR3 protein. There are about 790,000 distinct CDR3 sequences in the sample; roughly 18% occur only once, and around 13% lies in the top ten. These data were also reused for a study on T cells expressing NK-cell markers.

This sequence joins TRBV19 and TRBJ2-1; a weak D match, TRBD2 (5 bases). Sequencing was done on a sample of PBMCs. The TCR sequence derives from a woman aged 18-29 years in good health. In nucleotides, the CDR3 is TGTGCCACCGCCGCCGAGGGCGGCAATGAGCAGTTCTTC. This sequence encodes CATAAEGGNEQFF.